The following is a TCR beta chain sequence with its context. Across about two dozen US areas, participants ranged in age from about 18 to 90 years. Methods used by the authors: Amplification of reference gene primers provided the estimated nucleated cell counts. Assay: immunoSEQ multiplex PCR; the TCRdb copy retains only in-frame clones and omits some. For V, J and clone size, that table is used; D and trimming come from the DNA. Of a few hundred thousand clones listed, 80% to 95% are singletons. This sample stems from a study of blood T cell repertoires in COVID-19. Germline CDR1 reads LNHDA; CDR2 reads SQIVND (reference sequence). Trimming shortened V by 6 bases and J by 5 bases, and 20 bases separated the two germline ends. The CDR3 is 17 residues long.

This TCR derives from a man between 18 and 29 years old who had recovered from COVID-19. Sample: PBMCs or T cells enriched from blood (not recorded which). The rearrangement uses TRBV19 and TRBJ1-6, with a possible D match to TRBD1 (5 bases). Here the CDR3 reads CASRQGTATSNNSPLHF. The CDR3 DNA follows: TGTGCCAGTAGACAAGGGACCGCGACTAGTAATAATTCACCCCTCCACTTT.